Each of the 3 T cell receptor beta chains below was sequenced from the same sample in a study of Ad26.COV2.S vaccination and SARS-CoV-2 variants (dated by TCRdb to 2020 to 2022). The treatment or condition label for this specimen denotes: around 19 received Ad26.COV2.S at low or high dose, single or two shots; several received placebo; per-sample allocation not given. For vaccine and placebo recipients, repertoires were sequenced using samples collected on day 63 after the first injection. Libraries were built with the immunoSEQ multiplex PCR assay. TCRdb provides this immuneACCESS table in a form limited to in-frame rearrangements. Some clones are lacking; in checked studies, under half of them reflect an unresolved V gene, and why the rest are absent is not known. The sample table lists about 350,000 clones, about 88% of them with a count of one. The leading ten clones occupy 5.5% to 7% of the sample.

The sample was peripheral blood, taken in a trial of Ad26.COV2.S vaccine versus placebo. The receptors derive from a person between 18 and 60 years old who received the Ad26.COV2.S COVID-19 vaccine or a placebo.

The rearrangement joins TRBV25-1 to TRBJ2-1; D is ambiguous. Trimming cost V 5 bases and J 2 bases, with 19 bases left between them. CDR1 and CDR2 from the germline V gene are MGHDK and SYGVNS. The CDR3 has 17 amino acids. The CDR3 reads CASSLGPVFGAYNEQFF. CDR3 bases: TGTGCCAGCAGTCTGGGTCCAGTTTTTGGCGCCTACAATGAGCAGTTCTTC.

The CDR3 is CASSKGQGTGLSNQPQHF. CDR3 DNA sequence: TGTGCCAGCAGCAAGGGACAGGGGACGGGCCTTAGCAATCAGCCCCAGCATTTT. The chain has TRBV7-2 and TRBJ1-5, with 10 bases matching TRBD1. J was trimmed by 0 bases and V by 5 bases; bases with no gene match: 10. The germline gives CDR1 SGHTA, CDR2 FQGNSA. The CDR3 spans 18 residues.

The chain is built from TRBV9 and TRBJ2-5; D is unclear. V lost 0 bases to trimming and J lost 1 base, with 10 bases between them. CDR1 SGDLS and CDR2 YYNGEE come from the germline V gene. The length of the CDR3 is 15 residues. CDR3 nucleotide sequence: TGTGCCAGCAGCGTAGTCGGTGGGCGCCAAGAGACCCAGTACTTC. Translating it yields CASSVVGGRQETQYF.